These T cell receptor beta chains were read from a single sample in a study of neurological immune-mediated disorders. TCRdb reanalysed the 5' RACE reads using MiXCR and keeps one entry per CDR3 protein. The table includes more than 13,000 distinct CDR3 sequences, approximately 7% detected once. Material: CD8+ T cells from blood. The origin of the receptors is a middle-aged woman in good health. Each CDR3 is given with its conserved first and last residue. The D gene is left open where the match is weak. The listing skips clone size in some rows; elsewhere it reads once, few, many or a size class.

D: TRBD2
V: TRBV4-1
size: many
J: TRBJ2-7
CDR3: CASSQEELAEIPYEQYF
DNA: TGCGCCAGCAGCCAAGAGGAACTAGCGGAGATACCCTACGAGCAGTACTTC

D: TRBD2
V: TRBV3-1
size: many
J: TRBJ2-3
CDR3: CASSRAGAQYF
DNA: TGTGCCAGCAGCCGCGCGGGGGCGCAGTATTTT

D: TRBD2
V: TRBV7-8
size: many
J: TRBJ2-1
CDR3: CASSLGLVIEQFF
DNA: TGTGCCAGCAGCTTGGGACTAGTTATTGAGCAGTTCTTC

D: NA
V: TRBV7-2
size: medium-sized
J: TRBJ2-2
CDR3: CASSLVPFANTGELFF
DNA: TGTGCCAGCAGCTTAGTCCCGTTCGCGAACACCGGGGAGCTGTTTTTT

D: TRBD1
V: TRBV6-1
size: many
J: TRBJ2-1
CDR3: CASSERGLNHEQFF
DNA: TGTGCCAGCAGTGAAAGGGGGCTAAACCATGAGCAGTTCTTC

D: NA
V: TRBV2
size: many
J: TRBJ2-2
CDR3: CASSPFTNPNTGELFF
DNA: TGTGCCAGCAGCCCTTTCACTAATCCGAACACCGGGGAGCTGTTTTTT

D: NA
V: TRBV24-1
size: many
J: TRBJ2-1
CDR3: CATQTSNEQFF
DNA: TGTGCCACCCAGACTAGTAATGAGCAGTTCTTC

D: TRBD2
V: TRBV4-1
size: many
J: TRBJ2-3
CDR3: CASSQDSGAGAYTDTQYF
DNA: TGCGCCAGCAGCCAAGATAGTGGAGCGGGGGCTTACACAGATACGCAGTATTTT

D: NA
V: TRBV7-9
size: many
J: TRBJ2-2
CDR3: CASSLEEGPGELFF
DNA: TGTGCCAGCAGCTTAGAGGAGGGCCCCGGGGAGCTGTTTTTT

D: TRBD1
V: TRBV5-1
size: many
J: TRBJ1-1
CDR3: CATSQGVYSTEAFF
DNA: TGCGCCACTTCTCAGGGGGTTTATAGCACTGAAGCTTTCTTT

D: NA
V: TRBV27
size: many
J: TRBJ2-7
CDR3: CASSWGTYSSYEQYF
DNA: TGTGCCAGCAGTTGGGGCACTTACTCCTCCTACGAGCAGTACTTC

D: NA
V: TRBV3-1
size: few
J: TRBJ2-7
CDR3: CASRQGLGYEQYF
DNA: TGTGCCAGCAGACAGGGCCTCGGGTACGAGCAGTACTTC

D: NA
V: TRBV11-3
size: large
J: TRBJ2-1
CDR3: CASSPLGGRRVEQFF
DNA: TGTGCCAGCAGCCCACTAGGGGGGCGGAGGGTTGAGCAGTTCTTC

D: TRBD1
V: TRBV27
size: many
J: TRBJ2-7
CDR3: CASSLSNRGAYEQYF
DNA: TGTGCCAGCAGTTTATCAAACAGGGGAGCCTACGAGCAGTACTTC

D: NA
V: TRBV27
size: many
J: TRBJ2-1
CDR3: CASSFRQGYNEQFF
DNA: TGTGCCAGCAGTTTTCGGCAGGGGTACAATGAGCAGTTCTTC

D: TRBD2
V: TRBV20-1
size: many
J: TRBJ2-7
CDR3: CSARFAGTSRNYEQYF
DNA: TGCAGTGCTAGATTTGCCGGGACTAGCAGAAACTACGAGCAGTACTTC

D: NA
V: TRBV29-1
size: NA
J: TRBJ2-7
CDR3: CSVEYNSYEQYF
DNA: TGCAGCGTTGAATATAACTCGTACGAGCAGTACTTC

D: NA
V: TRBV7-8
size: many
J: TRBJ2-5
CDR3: CASSYRRAQETQYF
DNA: TGTGCCAGCAGCTACCGCCGGGCCCAAGAGACCCAGTACTTC

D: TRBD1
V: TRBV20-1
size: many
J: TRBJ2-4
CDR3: CSARTGPKNIQYF
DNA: TGCAGTGCAAGGACAGGGCCAAAAAACATTCAGTACTTC

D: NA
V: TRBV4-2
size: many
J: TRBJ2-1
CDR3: CASSPGVREILDEQFF
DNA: TGTGCCAGCAGCCCAGGGGTTAGGGAAATTCTGGATGAGCAGTTCTTC

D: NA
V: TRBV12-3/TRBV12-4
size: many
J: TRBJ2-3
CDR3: CASTNTDTQYF
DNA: TGTGCCAGCACCAACACAGATACGCAGTATTTT

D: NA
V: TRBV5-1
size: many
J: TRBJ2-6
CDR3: CASSSGAITGANVLTF
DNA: TGCGCCAGCAGTTCAGGGGCGATTACTGGGGCCAACGTCCTGACTTTC

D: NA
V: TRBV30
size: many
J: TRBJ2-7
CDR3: CAWSVTLRPYEQYF
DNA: TGTGCCTGGAGTGTAACCCTGAGACCCTACGAGCAGTACTTC

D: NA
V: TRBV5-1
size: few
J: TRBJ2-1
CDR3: CASSPRDIAVREQFF
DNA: TGCGCCAGCAGCCCTCGGGACATCGCGGTGAGGGAGCAGTTCTTC

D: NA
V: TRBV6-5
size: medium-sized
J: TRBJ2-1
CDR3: CASSYRLSYNEQFF
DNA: TGTGCCAGCAGTTACCGGCTCTCCTACAATGAGCAGTTCTTC

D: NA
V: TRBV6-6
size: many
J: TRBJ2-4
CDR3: CASSYSQNIQYF
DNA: TGTGCCAGCAGTTACTCCCAAAACATTCAGTACTTC

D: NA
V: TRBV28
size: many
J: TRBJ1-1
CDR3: CASSRTDRAFF
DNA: TGTGCCAGCAGTCGGACAGACCGAGCTTTCTTT

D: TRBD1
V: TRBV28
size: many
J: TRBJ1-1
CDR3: CASSLGQGSTEAFF
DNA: TGTGCCAGCAGTTTAGGACAGGGTAGCACTGAAGCTTTCTTT